This note documents a single T cell receptor beta chain sequence. Its antigen is unknown. No quality values exist for individual bases; no much larger clone is one base distant. The data were obtained in a study of T cell responses to AZD1222 COVID-19 vaccine (dated by TCRdb to about 2021). Study-wide context: A total of 233 trial participants underwent TCR sequencing, of whom roughly 210 had received two doses of AZD1222 and roughly 26 had received two doses of the MenACWY control vaccine. Trial participants were enrolled by age into subgroups of 18-55, 56-69 and 70-plus years, and roughly 150, 30 and 60 TCR-sequenced participants, respectively, were included in these subgroups. On the study overall, not on this receptor specifically: No day 14 peak-response samples were available, so repertoires were characterized only after the peak T cell response. CD4 TCRs associated with the vaccine covered the entire spike protein, and the dominant responses were in regions 160-218 and 743-854. Spike-specific TCR breadth and depth rose significantly after two AZD1222 doses compared with day 0 and with MenACWY recipients. In the small 56-69-year group, the increase in depth fell short of significance, most likely because of low power. Participants were mostly white British, with more females than males. The authors suggested clonal diversity may have been underestimated. Reportedly, almost half of the unique spike-specific TCRs recognized epitopes lying outside the regions that are mutated in the B.1.351 and B.1.1.7 variants. Conclusions about previously exposed vaccinees are limited because only a handful of AZD1222 recipients were SARS-CoV-2 seropositive at baseline.

The trim is 4 bases for V and 4 bases for J, with a gap of 22 bases between the germline ends. CDR1 and CDR2, looked up from the germline V gene (reference sequence), are LNHDA and SQIVND. Reading from cysteine to phenylalanine, the CDR3 counts 17 amino acids. Just the 51-base CDR3 DNA is kept, in frame starting at base 1. The CDR3 regions of human TCRbeta chains were analyzed by immunosequencing. As for the original processing: Repertoire TCRs were checked for matches against a reference library of SARS-CoV-2-specific TCRs that had been generated using the MIRA antigen-specificity platform. Breadth was defined as the fraction of unique TCRs that were SARS-CoV-2-associated, and depth was defined as the fraction of total T cells that were SARS-CoV-2-associated. Using the MIRA data, each spike-specific TCR was assigned both to the spike region to which the TCR was reactive and to a CD4 or CD8 class. Log10-transformed breadth and depth values were compared by one-way ANOVA with Sidak's multiple comparisons tests. TCRdb provides this immuneACCESS table in a form limited to in-frame rearrangements. Some clones are lacking; in checked studies, under half of them reflect an unresolved V gene, and why the rest are absent is not known. V and J calls and clone size are as listed in that table; D and trimming were resolved from the DNA. Recorded for this sample are roughly 130,000 clones; about 90% of them occurred a single time. Of the sample, 7.5% is held by the ten largest clones.

The sample's time point, from its label and the paper: about 28 days (+/-7) after the second vaccine dose. The label giving this sample's treatment or condition can be read as: meningococcal conjugate vaccine given as trial control. Vaccinee samples were obtained from the UK trials COV001 and COV002, which included a single-blind randomized controlled phase 2/3 trial of AZD1222 (ChAdOx1 nCoV-19) in healthy adults. For TCRbeta chain sequencing, PBMC samples from trial participants were taken at day 0 and at day 28 after the second dose. This receptor was identified in an adult who received the MenACWY meningococcal vaccine as a control. The rearrangement joined TRBV19 to TRBJ2-5, with TRBD2 tentatively as D gene (7 bases match). The sequencing here drew on peripheral blood, taken 28 days after the second dose of the MenACWY control vaccine. The DNA sequence is as follows: TGTGCCAGTAGTACCCAAAGGATGGTGGGGGGGCGAGAGACCCAGTACTTC. Its translation reads: CASSTQRMVGGRETQYF.